These 10 T cell receptor beta chains share one sample of origin, sequenced in a study of CD8 T cells in ankylosing spondylitis. TCRdb re-derived calls from the 5' RACE reads in MiXCR, one entry per CDR3 protein. The sample records fewer than 250,000 distinct CDR3 sequences, roughly 25% being singletons. Sequenced material: blood, either unsorted or a sorted T cell fraction (not recorded which). These receptors were taken from a male donor with ankylosing spondylitis or in good health (not recorded which).

This clonotype appeared many times. The rearrangement joins TRBV20-1 to TRBJ2-1; D might be TRBD2 (6 bases). The CDR3 length is 14 residues. Germline CDR1 reads DFQATT; CDR2 reads SNEGSKA (reference sequence). Trimming removed 3 bases at V and 7 bases at J, with 16 bases between. CDR3 in DNA: TGCAGTGCTAGTACCCTGCGGGGTAGGAATGAGCAGTTCTTC. As protein: CSASTLRGRNEQFF.

This clonotype was picked up a small number of times. Mismatch with germline at one junction end may stem from a read error. V usage is TRBV7-7 and J usage is TRBJ2-3, with D uncertain. Germline CDR1 SSHAT, CDR2 FNYEAQ (reference sequence). The CDR3 extends over 14 amino acids. The CDR3 loop reads CASSLSSGTDTQYF. The CDR3 DNA reads TGTGCTAGCAGCTTGTCTTCGGGCACAGATACGCAGTATTTT.

V gene TRBV5-1 combines with J gene TRBJ1-1; 7 bases are a match to TRBD1. Losses at the gene ends were 3 bases for V and 3 bases for J; bases not matched to a gene: 5. The CDR3 runs 14 residues. CDR1 is SGHRS, CDR2 YFSETQ, per germline. The chain's CDR3 is CASSSIQGHTEAFF. The CDR3 region has the DNA TGCGCCAGCAGCTCCATACAGGGGCACACTGAAGCTTTCTTT.

This clonotype is medium-sized. The genes are TRBV29-1 and TRBJ2-1; the D is unclear. Germline loops: CDR1 SQVTM, CDR2 ANQGSEA. Between the trimmed V and J ends, which lost 4 bases and 5 bases, there was a span of 9 bases. This CDR3 has 12 amino acids. The CDR3 sequence: CSVALNHNEQFF. The CDR3 nucleotides are TGCAGCGTTGCCCTAAATCACAATGAGCAGTTCTTC.

The rearrangement joins TRBV12-3 or TRBV12-4 to TRBJ2-7, with TRBD1 matching 12 bases. The ends lost 3 bases at V and 0 bases at J; junction bases unmatched: 6. CDR3 length: 17 amino acids. CDR3 DNA sequence: TGTGCCAGCAGTTTGAAGGGACAGGGGGCGAGCTCCTACGAGCAGTACTTC. This codes for CASSLKGQGASSYEQYF.

The chain links TRBV29-1 to TRBJ1-4, with 8 bases fitting TRBD1. The CDR3 extends over 12 amino acids. The V gene's germline CDR1 is SQVTM and CDR2 ANQGSEA. J gave up 6 bases and V 6 bases, and 3 bases lay outside the gene matches. The CDR3 protein is CSVTGGDEKLFF. Written as DNA, the CDR3 is TGCAGCGTCACAGGGGGTGATGAAAAACTGTTTTTT.

V gene TRBV20-1 combines with J gene TRBJ2-1; D gene uncertain. V dropped 2 bases and J dropped 6 bases, with 8 bases sitting between them. CDR3 size: 12 residues. From germline, CDR1 is DFQATT and CDR2 SNEGSKA (reference sequence). The CDR3 DNA is TGCAGTGCTAGAAGGCTGCTCAATGAGCAGTTCTTC. Protein sequence: CSARRLLNEQFF.

This clonotype was seen repeatedly, ten times or more. The CDR3, as DNA: TGCGCCAGCAGCCAAGTTCCCGGCAGTCGCTCCTACAATGAGCAGTTCTTC. Protein product: CASSQVPGSRSYNEQFF. The V call is TRBV4-1, the J call TRBJ2-1; D uncertain. This CDR3 comprises 17 residues. CDR1 MGHRA and CDR2 YSYEKL come from the germline V gene. The germline V and J ends were trimmed by 1 base and 0 bases, with 13 bases remaining between them.

This clonotype appeared many times. V usage is TRBV20-1 and J usage is TRBJ1-5; D remains ambiguous. The CDR3 has 12 amino acids. V dropped 5 bases and J dropped 1 base, with 6 bases sitting between them. Looked up from germline, CDR1 is DFQATT and CDR2 is SNEGSKA (reference sequence). The CDR3 here is CSAVDSNQPQHF. The CDR3, as DNA: TGCAGTGCTGTGGACAGCAATCAGCCCCAGCATTTT.

J is TRBJ2-7 and V is TRBV5-1, with TRBD2 identical over 10 bases. The ends lost 4 bases at V and 5 bases at J; junction bases unmatched: 6. Germline CDR1 SGHRS, CDR2 YFSETQ. There are 14 residues in the CDR3. The CDR3 region has the DNA TGCGCCAGCAGCACTAGCGGGATCTGGGACGAGCAGTACTTC. This codes for CASSTSGIWDEQYF.